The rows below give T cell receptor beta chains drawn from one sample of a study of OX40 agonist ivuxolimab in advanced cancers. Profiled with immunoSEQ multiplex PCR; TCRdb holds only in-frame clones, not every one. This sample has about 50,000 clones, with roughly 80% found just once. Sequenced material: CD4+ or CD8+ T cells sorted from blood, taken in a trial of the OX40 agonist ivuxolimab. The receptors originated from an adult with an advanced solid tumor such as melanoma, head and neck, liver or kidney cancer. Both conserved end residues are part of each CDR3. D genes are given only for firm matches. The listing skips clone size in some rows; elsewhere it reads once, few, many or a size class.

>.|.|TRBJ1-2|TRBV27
TGTGCCAGCAGTGGGCATCCCGGGACCAACTATGGCTACACCTTC
CASSGHPGTNYGYTF
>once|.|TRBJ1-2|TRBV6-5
TGTGCCAGCAGTTATTCCAGGCAGGGGAGGGACTATGGCTACACCTTC
CASSYSRQGRDYGYTF
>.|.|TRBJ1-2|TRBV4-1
TGCGCCAGCAGCCAAGATGACATCGGGGGTTTCGGGGGCTACACCTTC
CASSQDDIGGFGGYTF
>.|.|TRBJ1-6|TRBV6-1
TGTGCCAGCAGTGAAGGCGACGGATATTCACCCCTCCACTTT
CASSEGDGYSPLHF
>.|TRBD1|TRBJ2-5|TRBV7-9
TGTGCCAGCAGTACAGACAGGGGAGGATGGGAGACCCAGTACTTC
CASSTDRGGWETQYF
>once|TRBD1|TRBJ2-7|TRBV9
TGTGCCAGCAGCGTTCGACAGGGGGCGGAGTCCGAGCAGTACTTC
CASSVRQGAESEQYF
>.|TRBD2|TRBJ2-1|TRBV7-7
TGTGCCAGAGTTAGGCGGGGGACCGACAATGAGCAGTTCTTC
CARVRRGTDNEQFF
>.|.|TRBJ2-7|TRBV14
TGTGCCAGCAGCCAAGAAGGCAGCTTCTACGAGCAGTACTTC
CASSQEGSFYEQYF
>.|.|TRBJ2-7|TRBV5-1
TGCGCCAGCAGCTTGGGCCCGGGGGCGCTAGAGCAGTACTTC
CASSLGPGALEQYF
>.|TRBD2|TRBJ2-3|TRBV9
TGTGCCAGCAGCGCCACGGGGGGGGCCGTCGCAGATACGCAGTATTTT
CASSATGGAVADTQYF
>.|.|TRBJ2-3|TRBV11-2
TGTGCCAGCAGCCATCGGGTAGCGTTAGATACGCAGTATTTT
CASSHRVALDTQYF
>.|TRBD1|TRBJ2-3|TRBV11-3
TGTGCCAGCAGCGTGGGACAGACGGAATACACAGATACGCAGTATTTT
CASSVGQTEYTDTQYF
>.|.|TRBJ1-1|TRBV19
TGTGCCAGTAGTCGGGGCCAGGGATTGAACACTGAAGCTTTCTTT
CASSRGQGLNTEAFF
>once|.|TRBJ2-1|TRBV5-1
TGCGCCAGCAGCTTGGGAACCCCTGGCAATGAGCAGTTCTTC
CASSLGTPGNEQFF
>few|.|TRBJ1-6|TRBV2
TGTGCCAGCAGGACTTGGACTGACAATTCACCCCTCCACTTT
CASRTWTDNSPLHF
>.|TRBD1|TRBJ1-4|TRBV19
TGTGCCAGTAGTATAGGGGACAGGAGAGGGAACGAAAAACTGTTTTTT
CASSIGDRRGNEKLFF
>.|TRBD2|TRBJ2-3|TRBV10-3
TGTGCCATCAGTGATGAAGGAGCGGGGGGGAACACAGATACGCAGTATTTT
CAISDEGAGGNTDTQYF
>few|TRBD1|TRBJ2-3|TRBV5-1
TGCGCCAGCAGCCCCACAGGGGGCGCTAGTACAGATACGCAGTATTTT
CASSPTGGASTDTQYF
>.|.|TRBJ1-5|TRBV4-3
TGCGCCAGCAGCCAACAACAGGGAGCGGATCAGCCCCAGCATTTT
CASSQQQGADQPQHF
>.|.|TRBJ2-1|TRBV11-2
TGTGCCAGCAGGACTGACAGCTCCTACAATGAGCAGTTCTTC
CASRTDSSYNEQFF
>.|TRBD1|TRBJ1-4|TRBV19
TGTGCCAGTAGTCCCAGGGGGTTGAGGACTAATGAAAAACTGTTTTTT
CASSPRGLRTNEKLFF
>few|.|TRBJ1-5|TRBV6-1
TGTGCCAGCAGTGCACAGGGCGGTAATCAGCCCCAGCATTTT
CASSAQGGNQPQHF
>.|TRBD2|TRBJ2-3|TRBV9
TGTGCCAGCAGCGCGGGGGGGCCGGGAAATACGCAGTATTTT
CASSAGGPGNTQYF
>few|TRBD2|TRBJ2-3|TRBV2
TGTGCCAGCAGTGATGGGACTAGCCGCACAGATACGCAGTATTTT
CASSDGTSRTDTQYF
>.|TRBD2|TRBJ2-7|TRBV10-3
TGTGCCACCGGGGGGACTAGCCGACCCGAGCAGTACTTC
CATGGTSRPEQYF
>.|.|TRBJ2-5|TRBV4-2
TGTGCCAGCAGCCAAGAAGCGACGTCACAAGAGACCCAGTACTTC
CASSQEATSQETQYF